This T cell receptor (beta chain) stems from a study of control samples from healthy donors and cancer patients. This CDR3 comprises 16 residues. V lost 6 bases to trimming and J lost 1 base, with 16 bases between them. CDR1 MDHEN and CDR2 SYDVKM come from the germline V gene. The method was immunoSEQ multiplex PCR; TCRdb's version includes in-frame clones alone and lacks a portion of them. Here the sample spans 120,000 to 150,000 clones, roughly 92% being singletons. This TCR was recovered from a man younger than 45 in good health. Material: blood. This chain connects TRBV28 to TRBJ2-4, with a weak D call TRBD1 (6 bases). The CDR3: CASSQQGSLAKNIQYF. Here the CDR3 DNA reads TGTGCCAGCAGCCAACAGGGTTCCCTTGCCAAAAACATTCAGTACTTC.